This is a list of T cell receptor beta chains from one sample in a study of T-cell reconstitution after alpha-beta-depleted transplantation in children. One entry per CDR3 protein results from TCRdb running MiXCR on the PCR reads. The table has about 400,000 distinct CDR3 sequences, 15% to 20% seen once; the top ten hold 25% to 30%. Sequencing used PBMCs, mostly from graft donor cells, obtained 360 days after TCRalphabeta/CD19-depleted stem cell transplant. The receptors derive from a boy less than two years old who had a stem cell transplant for Wiskott-Aldrich syndrome, so the T cells may come from the graft donor. CDR3s include the opening cysteine and the closing phenylalanine or tryptophan. Fields, in order: V gene, CDR3 protein.

V: TRBV7-4; CDR3: CASSRKRQGPNTEAFF
V: TRBV11-2; CDR3: CASSLERQGSYEQYF
V: TRBV20-1; CDR3: CSAREPRTGELFF
V: TRBV15; CDR3: CATSWIGRPNTGELFF
V: TRBV29-1; CDR3: CSVDGDPNTGELFF
V: TRBV6-2/TRBV6-3; CDR3: CASSYSLRRYGYTF
V: TRBV20-1; CDR3: CSFRDFSTSTDTQYF
V: TRBV18; CDR3: CASSPLVSIYNEQFF
V: TRBV7-8; CDR3: CASSSRLAFTDTQYF
V: TRBV2; CDR3: CASSGYQQGIRSPLHF
V: TRBV11-2; CDR3: CASSAMPRGVAGELFF
V: TRBV5-1; CDR3: CASSVRPMNTEAFF
V: TRBV11-2; CDR3: CASSSAPSMPYF
V: TRBV30; CDR3: CAWSSLGLLNTEAFF
V: TRBV12-3/TRBV12-4; CDR3: CASSLGGTKQFF
V: TRBV12-3/TRBV12-4; CDR3: CASSLTGAHGNQPQHF
V: TRBV10-3; CDR3: CAITETGKVYEQYF
V: TRBV5-6; CDR3: CASNRSGSYYNEQFF
V: TRBV12-3/TRBV12-4; CDR3: CASGEGTGGYEQYF
V: TRBV7-9; CDR3: CASSPDRAFYGYTF
V: TRBV12-3/TRBV12-4; CDR3: CASSRDPNTGELFF
V: TRBV7-2; CDR3: CASSPRRGGFSGEQFF
V: TRBV18; CDR3: CASSPRTGLTDTQYF
V: TRBV29-1; CDR3: CSAERDLTGELFF
V: TRBV20-1; CDR3: CSVAGGGKAKTQYF
V: TRBV5-1; CDR3: CASSGGPEGTEAFF
V: TRBV6-1; CDR3: CASSEGTGLKKNIQYF
V: TRBV6-1; CDR3: CASFLTPTGTGYNEQFF
V: TRBV5-1; CDR3: CASSLRTGAAGELFF
V: TRBV4-3; CDR3: CASSHNTGTYQPQHF
V: TRBV27; CDR3: CASSPLDRGRGGELFF
V: TRBV29-1; CDR3: CSVETTWTFSTDTQYF
V: TRBV2; CDR3: CASSGTSSYNEQFF
V: TRBV12-3/TRBV12-4; CDR3: CASSLMRLGNEQFF
V: TRBV12-3/TRBV12-4; CDR3: CASSWVTADNEQFF
V: TRBV4-3; CDR3: CASSQDRPPRRLARNEQYF
V: TRBV24-1; CDR3: CATSDLGLSYNEQFF